The text below deals with one TCR beta chain. TCRdb's copy holds only in-frame clones and misses some; the assay was immunoSEQ multiplex PCR. The sample shows almost 400,000 clones, approximately 90% of them seen only once. This specimen belongs to a study of Ad26.COV2.S vaccination and SARS-CoV-2 variants. Study as a whole: Donor had been placed in the Ad26.COV2.S arm of the COV1001 trial. Into the muscle, Ad26.COV2.S was dosed once or twice, 56 days apart.

The treatment is: 19 received Ad26.COV2.S at low or high dose, single or two shots; several received placebo; per-sample allocation not given. Sampling was performed 63 days after the first vaccine or placebo injection. At a Boston site, the person donating was an adult of 18-55 years. Germline V gene data show CDR1 as SGHAT and CDR2 as FQNNGV. V lost 4 bases, J lost 4 bases, and 13 bases lay in between. This CDR3 region has 15 residues. This clonotype was sampled from a person between 18 and 59 years old who received the Ad26.COV2.S COVID-19 vaccine or a placebo. J is TRBJ2-2 and V is TRBV11-2; no reliable D call. The specimen was peripheral blood, collected in a trial of Ad26.COV2.S vaccine versus placebo. CDR3 region: CASSYRALGTGELFF. As DNA, the CDR3 is TGTGCCAGCAGCTACCGAGCCTTGGGCACCGGGGAGCTGTTTTTT.